This T cell receptor (beta chain) was identified in a study of blood T cell repertoires in COVID-19. Study information: COVID-19 samples from acute and convalescent phases originated in the United States, Italy and Spain. T cells, B-cell-depleted T cells, or PBMCs supplied cDNA or gDNA.

This table comes from immunoSEQ multiplex PCR, and its TCRdb copy is limited to in-frame clones, with some not included. The data show about 160,000 clones, with around 81% seen just once and under 15% held by the top ten. The germline V gene has CDR1 SEHNR and CDR2 FQNEAQ (reference sequence). This CDR3 region has 13 residues. As to this clone: One end of the junction varies from germline; a read error may be responsible.

The origin of this receptor is a man in his 70s who had recovered from COVID-19. The gene calls are TRBV7-9 and TRBJ2-5, with TRBD1 as a possible D gene (5 bases). Sequenced input: peripheral blood. CDR3 DNA sequence: TGTGTCAGCATTCAGCTAGGGGCCGAGACCCAGTACTTC. Amino acids: CVSIQLGAETQYF.